In its sample, the clone carrying this T cell receptor beta chain was seen once. The antigen is unknown. V shed 7 bases and J shed 0 bases, with 10 bases lying between them. Germline CDR1 is SGHAT and CDR2 is FQNNGV. CDR3 length: 15 residues. RNA extraction gave at least 6 micrograms of total RNA per sample. The data are from a study of blood T cells in healthy people across ages. Whole-study findings and limits: Per-million-T-cell TCR beta diversity fell roughly linearly with age. What prevented conclusive comparison of naive and antigen-experienced cells was that PBMCs were unsorted.

A sample-barcoded 5' primer and a J-beta primer mix were used in a second PCR of about 7 to 12 cycles. Each cDNA molecule was tagged by a template-switch adaptor with 12 random nucleotides. TCRdb used MiXCR to reprocess the 5' RACE reads, holding one entry per CDR3 protein. The table includes about 580,000 distinct CDR3 sequences, 40% to 55% detected once. Sequences were obtained from blood. The V gene is TRBV11-2, the J gene TRBJ2-6; unclear D gene. This TCR came from a man older than 75 in good health. This chain's CDR3 is CASNPRSSGANVLTF. The DNA for the CDR3 is TGTGCCAGCAATCCCCGGTCCTCTGGGGCCAACGTCCTGACTTTC.